These T cell receptor beta chains were read from a single sample in a study of shared clonotypes between healthy human individuals. Repertoires were generated with immunoSEQ multiplex PCR, while TCRdb's copy carries only in-frame clones and drops some. The sample consists of about 2.1 million clones, around 93% of them appearing once. Sequenced material: naive CD8+ T cells from PBMCs. The receptor set was obtained from a man between 18 and 29 years old in good health. Some clones in this sample may be carry-over from other donors' samples. CDR3s include the opening cysteine and the closing phenylalanine or tryptophan. A D gene is named only where the DNA matches it firmly. Only part of the rows carry a size: once, few, many, or a class if the clone is expanded.

abundance,v_gene,j_gene,d_gene,CDR3nt,CDR3aa
NA,TRBV7-2,TRBJ2-1,TRBD2,TGTGCCAGCAGCCCCTTGGCGGGAGCCGGGGAGCAGTTCTTC,CASSPLAGAGEQFF
NA,TRBV27,TRBJ1-5,NA,TGTGCCAGCAGTTTATTAGGGACAACGAAGCCAACAAATCAGCCCCAGCATTTT,CASSLLGTTKPTNQPQHF
NA,TRBV19,TRBJ2-1,TRBD2,TGTGCCAAACCTAGCGGGCAGCCGAGCTACAATGAGCAGTTCTTC,CAKPSGQPSYNEQFF
NA,TRBV7-9,TRBJ2-7,NA,TGTGCCAGCAGCTTAGCCTGGAGTGGGGGGGCCGGAGACGAGCAGTACTTC,CASSLAWSGGAGDEQYF
NA,TRBV10-2,TRBJ2-7,NA,TGCGCCAGCATGCAGGGCAAGTACGAGCAGTACTTC,CASMQGKYEQYF
NA,TRBV27,TRBJ2-7,TRBD1,TGTGCCAGCAGGCCAGGGGGAGTCTCCTACGAGCAGTACTTC,CASRPGGVSYEQYF
NA,TRBV7-9,TRBJ1-2,NA,TGTGCCAGCAGCTTAGCGCTGGCGGGCTACACCTTC,CASSLALAGYTF
NA,TRBV28,TRBJ2-2,NA,TGTGCCAGCAGTTTAAGGGTGGGGCGGAACACCGGGGAGCTGTTTTTT,CASSLRVGRNTGELFF
few,TRBV6-6,TRBJ1-1,NA,TGTGCCAGCAGCCCCAGGGCCTTGAACACTGAAGCTTTCTTT,CASSPRALNTEAFF
NA,TRBV6-5,TRBJ2-2,NA,TGTGCCAGCAACCCGGGGAGGAGCCTCACCGGGGAGCTGTTTTTT,CASNPGRSLTGELFF
NA,TRBV9,TRBJ1-1,NA,TGTGCCAGCAGCGTAGTATCGAAGGCTGAAGCTTTCTTT,CASSVVSKAEAFF
NA,TRBV5-4,TRBJ2-1,NA,TGTGCCAGCAGCCCCTTAGACCCCAATGAGCAGTTCTTC,CASSPLDPNEQFF
few,TRBV27,TRBJ1-5,NA,TGTGCCAGCAGTTTATCGGCTGGGGAAGGGAATCAGCCCCAGCATTTT,CASSLSAGEGNQPQHF
NA,TRBV18,TRBJ2-3,TRBD1,TGTGCCAGCTCACCCGACAGGGTGCAAGATACGCAGTATTTT,CASSPDRVQDTQYF
NA,TRBV13,TRBJ2-1,NA,TGTGCCAGCAGCTCGTTCCGGGGACCGAATGAGCAGTTCTTC,CASSSFRGPNEQFF
NA,TRBV6-5,TRBJ1-5,TRBD1,TGTGCCAGCAGCCCAGGGGGCTGGCAGCCCCAGCATTTT,CASSPGGWQPQHF
NA,TRBV27,TRBJ1-5,NA,TGTGCCAGCAGTCCGAGGTGGCGGTCCGATCAGCCCCAGCATTTT,CASSPRWRSDQPQHF
NA,TRBV5-1,TRBJ2-1,NA,TGCGCCAGCAGCTTGTTGACAGGACTAGACAATGAGCAGTTCTTC,CASSLLTGLDNEQFF
once,TRBV11-3,TRBJ2-7,NA,TGTGCCAGCAGCCCCCCGGGGGCCTCCTACGAGCAGTACTTC,CASSPPGASYEQYF
NA,TRBV27,TRBJ2-3,NA,TGTGCCAGCAGCCCAAACAGGGATCCCCACACAGATACGCAGTATTTT,CASSPNRDPHTDTQYF
NA,TRBV6-1,TRBJ1-1,NA,TGTGCCAGCAGTGAGGGGAACACTGAAGCTTTCTTT,CASSEGNTEAFF
NA,TRBV10-2,TRBJ2-1,NA,TGCGCCAGCACTGGGACTTACTCCTACAATGAGCAGTTCTTC,CASTGTYSYNEQFF
NA,TRBV4-1,TRBJ2-7,TRBD2,TGCGCCAGCACCCTCCAGCCGGCTAGCGGACACTACGAGCAGTACTTC,CASTLQPASGHYEQYF
NA,TRBV6-5,TRBJ2-5,NA,TGTGCCAGCAGTTCCGTCGCGGACCGAATCCAAGAGACCCAGTACTTC,CASSSVADRIQETQYF
once,TRBV6-5,TRBJ2-1,NA,TGTGCCAGCAGTTACTCGATACAGGGAGCTCGCAATGAGCAGTTCTTC,CASSYSIQGARNEQFF
NA,TRBV27,TRBJ2-3,NA,TGTGCCAGCAGATCGGGACTCCCTCGAGATACGCAGTATTTT,CASRSGLPRDTQYF
NA,TRBV28,TRBJ2-5,NA,TGTGCCAGCAGTTTCCCCGGCCTGAAGTACTTC,CASSFPGLKYF
NA,TRBV7-3,TRBJ2-2,NA,TGTGCCAGCAGCTCAACAAAGCGGGACACCTCCGGGGAGCTGTTTTTT,CASSSTKRDTSGELFF
NA,TRBV19,TRBJ2-1,NA,TGTGCCAGTAGTATGGGGCGGACCCCTACCTACAATGAGCAGTTCTTC,CASSMGRTPTYNEQFF
NA,TRBV7-3,TRBJ2-3,NA,TGTGCCAGCAGCTTACGAGGGCAGGATACGCAGTATTTT,CASSLRGQDTQYF
NA,TRBV28,TRBJ1-4,NA,TGTGCCAGCAGTTTGTCCGGCGAGGGGGAGGAAAAACTGTTTTTT,CASSLSGEGEEKLFF
NA,TRBV15,TRBJ2-7,NA,TGTGCCACCAGCAGTCCCGAGGAACGCAATTCCTACGAGCAGTACTTC,CATSSPEERNSYEQYF
NA,TRBV5-1,TRBJ2-2,NA,TGCGCCAGCAGCTTGGCCGAGGCAGGGATCACCGGGGAGCTGTTTTTT,CASSLAEAGITGELFF
NA,TRBV4-1,TRBJ2-2,NA,TGCGCCAGCAGCCTCTCGGGACCCGCGAACACCGGGGAGCTGTTTTTT,CASSLSGPANTGELFF
once,TRBV20-1,TRBJ2-7,NA,TGCAGTGCGTCCCAAACCTACGAGCAGTACTTC,CSASQTYEQYF
NA,TRBV7-8,TRBJ2-5,NA,TGTGCCAGCAGCTTACGCTGGCAAGAAGAGACCCAGTACTTC,CASSLRWQEETQYF
NA,TRBV27,TRBJ2-1,NA,TGTGCCAGCAGTTTTTTGGGCGTTGGTGAGCAGTTCTTC,CASSFLGVGEQFF
NA,TRBV4-1,TRBJ2-1,TRBD2,TGCGCCAGCAGCCAAGAGGGCCCGGGACTAGCGGGAGTACTGGACAATGAGCAGTTCTTC,CASSQEGPGLAGVLDNEQFF
NA,TRBV29-1,TRBJ2-7,TRBD1,TGCAGGGTTGAAGATTCCAAGGACAGGCTTTACGAGCAGTACTTC,CRVEDSKDRLYEQYF
few,TRBV6-5,TRBJ1-1,NA,TGTGCCAGCAGTTACTCCGGGGGCACTGAAGCTTTCTTT,CASSYSGGTEAFF
NA,TRBV6-5,TRBJ1-5,NA,TGTGCCAGCGGACCGAGCAATCAGCCCCAGCATTTT,CASGPSNQPQHF
NA,TRBV9,TRBJ2-1,NA,TGTGCCAGCAGCGTAGCCCTCGGAGAGCAGTTCTTC,CASSVALGEQFF
NA,TRBV27,TRBJ2-7,TRBD1,TGTGCCAGCAGTCCAATTCGGACAGGGGGCCCGCAGTACTTC,CASSPIRTGGPQYF
NA,TRBV6-1,TRBJ1-1,NA,TGTGCCAGCAGCAACCCATTCTCGAGTCCCAGGCTGGCTTTCTTT,CASSNPFSSPRLAFF
NA,TRBV7-8,TRBJ2-7,TRBD1,TGTGCCAGCAGCCAGGGACAGTACCTTTCCTACGAGCAGTACTTC,CASSQGQYLSYEQYF
NA,TRBV9,TRBJ2-3,NA,TGTGCCAGCAGCGTAGGCGGGATCAAAACAGATACGCAGTATTTT,CASSVGGIKTDTQYF
NA,TRBV30,TRBJ2-1,TRBD2,TGTGCCTGGACCCACGGACTAGCGGACAATGAGCAGTTCTTC,CAWTHGLADNEQFF
NA,TRBV27,TRBJ2-5,NA,TGTGCCAGCGGAACAGAGACCCAGTACTTC,CASGTETQYF
NA,TRBV11-3,TRBJ1-1,NA,TGTGCCAGCAGCTTAGTGGGGCCCCGACAGAGGGACACTGAAGCTTTCTTT,CASSLVGPRQRDTEAFF
NA,TRBV11-1,TRBJ2-7,NA,TGTGCCAGCAGCTTAGCGCCTGAGGGGATGCGCGAGCAGTACTTC,CASSLAPEGMREQYF
NA,TRBV18,TRBJ2-1,NA,TGTGCCAGCTCGGTTCCGAGGGGGTACAATGAGCAGTTCTTC,CASSVPRGYNEQFF
NA,TRBV29-1,TRBJ1-1,NA,TGCAGCTCCCCAAGGTACGGCCCCCCCCCATTGAACACTGAAGCTTTCTTT,CSSPRYGPPPLNTEAFF
few,TRBV27,TRBJ1-1,NA,TGTGCCAGCAGTAACCTGGTCGAAGCTTTCTTT,CASSNLVEAFF
NA,TRBV13,TRBJ1-4,TRBD1,TGTGCCAGCACCGCCGGGACAGGGGGCGAAAAACTGTTTTTT,CASTAGTGGEKLFF
once,TRBV15,TRBJ2-7,TRBD1,TGTGCCACCAGCAGGCGGACAGGGTTATCCGAGCAGTACTTC,CATSRRTGLSEQYF
NA,TRBV27,TRBJ2-4,NA,TGTGCCAGCACCCCGGAGTTCCTAGCCAAAAACATTCAGTACTTC,CASTPEFLAKNIQYF
NA,TRBV28,TRBJ1-5,NA,TGTGCCAGCAGTCCCCGACAGGCCAATCAGCCCCAGCATTTT,CASSPRQANQPQHF